A single sample is the source of the 27 T cell receptor beta chains below, sequenced in a study of blood T cell repertoires in COVID-19. Profiled with immunoSEQ multiplex PCR; TCRdb holds only in-frame clones, not every one. The data hold 200,000 to 250,000 clones, with 70% to 90% observed a single time. The sample was PBMCs or T cells enriched from blood (not recorded which). All receptors come from a man aged 25 to 40 who had recovered from COVID-19.

V usage is TRBV9 and J usage is TRBJ2-1; D perhaps matches TRBD2 (6 bases). This CDR3 comprises 15 residues. Trimming left V 0 bases short and J 5 bases short, with 12 bases between. Germline loops: CDR1 SGDLS, CDR2 YYNGEE. CDR3 residues: CASSVGGNLNNEQFF. The CDR3 DNA reads TGTGCCAGCAGCGTAGGCGGGAACCTAAACAATGAGCAGTTCTTC. The full variable domain, its missing parts supplied by reference TRBV9 and TRBJ2-1, is DSGVTQTPKHLITATGQRVTLRCSPRSGDLSVYWYQQSLDQGLQFLIQYYNGEERAKGNILERFSAQQFPDLHSELNLSSLELGDSALYFCASSVGGNLNNEQFFGPGTRLTVL.

The rearrangement joins TRBV11-2 to TRBJ1-1, with TRBD1 as a possible D gene (5 bases). CDR1 is SGHAT, CDR2 FQNNGV, per germline. Trimming took 3 bases from V and 3 from J, leaving 8 bases between them. This CDR3 region has 13 residues. CDR3 nucleotides: TGTGCCAGCAGCTTCGGGGGATACACTGAAGCTTTCTTT. Translated, it gives CASSFGGYTEAFF.

The chain is built from TRBV10-1 and TRBJ2-1; D possibly corresponds to TRBD2 (5 bases). The germline V and J ends were trimmed by 2 bases and 1 base, with 9 bases remaining between them. CDR3 length: 15 amino acids. In germline, CDR1 is WNHNN, CDR2 SYGVQD (reference sequence). This CDR3 reads CASSEPGISYNEQFF. The CDR3 DNA sequence: TGCGCCAGCAGTGAGCCGGGGATTTCCTACAATGAGCAGTTCTTC.

The chain is built from TRBV5-6 and TRBJ1-1; TRBD1 is a possible D gene (6 bases). This CDR3 spans 13 amino acids. V shed 4 bases and J shed 10 bases, with 17 bases lying between them. Germline CDR1 is SGHDT and CDR2 is YYEEEE. CDR3 sequence reads: CASSRQVVGPAFF. The DNA for the CDR3 is TGTGCCAGCAGCCGACAGGTCGTGGGGCCAGCTTTCTTT.

This clone came up a few times. As DNA, the CDR3 is TGTGCCAGCACCCTCGGGGTTTGGTCTTTACCCTACAATGAGCAGTTCTTC. Translation gives CASTLGVWSLPYNEQFF. The chain employs TRBV27 and TRBJ2-1; D is perhaps TRBD2 (5 bases). The germline V gene has CDR1 MNHEY and CDR2 SMNVEV (reference sequence). Trimming removed 7 bases at V and 2 bases at J, with 21 bases between. This CDR3 spans 17 amino acids.

The CDR3 region has the DNA TGTGCCAGCACTCCGGACAGGCACGCCATATATTTT. It is translated as CASTPDRHAIYF. The chain has TRBV6-5 and TRBJ1-3, with TRBD1 matching over 7 bases. CDR1 and CDR2 (germline): MNHEY, SVGAGI. This CDR3 is 12 amino acids long. V was clipped by 7 bases and J by 11 bases; unmatched bases: 8.

A single count supports this clone. This rearrangement joins TRBV18 to TRBJ2-2; D uncertain. The CDR3 consists of 13 residues. Looked up from germline, CDR1 is KGHSH and CDR2 is LQKENI. V lost 3 bases and J lost 2, with 4 bases in between. For the CDR3, the DNA is TGTGCCAGCTCACCGGCCAACACCGGGGAGCTGTTTTTT. Protein product: CASSPANTGELFF.

V is TRBV7-2 and J is TRBJ2-5; D is perhaps TRBD2 (5 bases). V was cut by 3 bases and J by 7 bases, with 12 bases left in between. This CDR3 region has 13 residues. Looked up from germline, CDR1 is SGHTA and CDR2 is FQGNSA. The CDR3 region is CASSFAGLGTQYF. CDR3 DNA: TGTGCCAGCAGCTTCGCGGGTTTGGGGACCCAGTACTTC.

The V gene is TRBV13, the J gene TRBJ2-2; 9 nucleotides agree with TRBD1. CDR3 length equals 15 residues. V was pared by 5 bases and J by 7 bases, with 8 bases of the junction left unmatched. From germline, CDR1 is PRHDT and CDR2 FYEKMQ (reference sequence). The CDR3 is CASSPGQGLVGELFF. The CDR3 coding sequence is TGTGCCAGCAGCCCCGGACAGGGGCTGGTCGGGGAGCTGTTTTTT.

About this clone: The junction and the germline gene differ at one end; a read error may be behind it. The CDR3 here is CSASYQPQHF. In DNA, the CDR3 is TGCAGTGCTAGCTATCAGCCCCAGCATTTT. This chain links TRBV20-1 with TRBJ1-5; D unclear. The CDR3 is 10 amino acids. CDR1 DFQATT and CDR2 SNEGSKA come from the germline V gene (reference sequence).

This CDR3 reads CAGRTGNGNTIYF. CDR3 bases: TGTGCCGGCCGGACAGGGAATGGAAACACCATATATTTT. The chain employs TRBV30 and TRBJ1-3; 8 bases agree with TRBD1. The J segment lost 3 bases and the V segment lost 8 bases, leaving 6 bases of the junction unmatched. Germline assignment: CDR1 GTSNPN and CDR2 SVGIG (reference sequence). The CDR3 sequence is 13 residues long.

The genes are TRBV27 and TRBJ2-2; the match to TRBD2 covers 13 bases. The CDR3 sequence is 16 residues long. J was trimmed by 7 bases and V by 10 bases; bases with no gene match: 12. Germline loops: CDR1 MNHEY, CDR2 SMNVEV (reference sequence). The CDR3 region is CATKSTSGGARGELFF. CDR3 bases: TGTGCCACCAAATCTACTAGCGGGGGGGCCCGCGGGGAGCTGTTTTTT.

The J gene is TRBJ2-5, the V gene TRBV7-6; D is unresolved. Germline CDR1 reads SGHVS; CDR2 reads FNYEAQ. V shed 5 bases and J shed 5 bases, with 18 bases lying between them. This CDR3 is built from 15 residues. DNA for the CDR3: TGTGCCAGCAGCGGCCCGGGTCCTTGGCGGGAGACCCAGTACTTC. Its translation is CASSGPGPWRETQYF.

The chain has TRBV30 and TRBJ2-7; TRBD2 aligns across 9 bases. CDR1 is GTSNPN and CDR2 is SVGIG in the germline V gene (reference sequence). This CDR3 contains 14 residues. With V trimmed by 0 bases and J by 2 bases, 2 bases remained unmatched. The CDR3 bases are TGTGCCTGGAGTGTACTAGCGGGTCCCTACGAGCAGTACTTC. Translation gives CAWSVLAGPYEQYF.

This clone showed up just a few times. The J gene is TRBJ1-2, the V gene TRBV6-5; 11 bases map to TRBD1. CDR1 is MNHEY, CDR2 SVGAGI, per germline. CDR3 size: 15 residues. V was clipped by 6 bases and J by 7 bases; unmatched bases: 10. CDR3 amino acids: CASRQAGTGGAGYTF. The CDR3 nucleotides are TGTGCCAGCAGACAGGCCGGGACAGGGGGGGCTGGCTACACCTTC.

This clone was seen a few times. The rearrangement uses TRBV24-1 and TRBJ2-7; a weak D match, TRBD1 (5 bases). Germline loops: CDR1 KGHDR, CDR2 SFDVKD. CDR3 length equals 14 residues. V shed 3 bases and J shed 5 bases, with 13 bases lying between them. The DNA of the CDR3 is TGTGCCACCAGTGATGGGGCCCTTCGGGACGAGCAGTACTTC. Translating gives CATSDGALRDEQYF.

V usage is TRBV5-1 and J usage is TRBJ1-1; TRBD1 is a possible D gene (6 bases). Germline assignment: CDR1 SGHRS and CDR2 YFSETQ. Trimming removed 6 bases at V and 1 base at J, with 13 bases between. This CDR3 comprises 14 residues. The CDR3: CASNRRDTNTEAFF. The CDR3 nucleotides are TGCGCCAGCAACCGCCGGGACACGAACACTGAAGCTTTCTTT.

This chain links TRBV6-4 with TRBJ2-1; 14 nucleotides match TRBD2. Trimming at V came to 6 bases and at J to 8 bases, leaving 6 bases not matched to a gene. CDR1 is MRHNA, CDR2 SNTAGT, per germline. The CDR3 runs to 15 residues. CDR3 residues: CASSTGTSGSDEQFF. The CDR3 nucleotides are TGTGCCAGCAGCACCGGGACTAGCGGGAGCGATGAGCAGTTCTTC.

The rearrangement links TRBV6-1 to TRBJ2-1; 7 bases match TRBD2. Germline V gene lookup returns CDR1 MNHNS and CDR2 SASEGT. The J segment lost 0 bases and the V segment lost 4 bases, leaving 9 bases of the junction unmatched. This CDR3 is built from 17 residues. The CDR3 bases are TGTGCCAGCAGTGGAGTTAGCGGGCTGAGCTCCTACAATGAGCAGTTCTTC. It codes for CASSGVSGLSSYNEQFF.

The chain combines TRBV18 with TRBJ1-3, with no clear D. V was pared by 1 base and J by 0 bases, with 7 bases between. The CDR3 contains 15 residues. From germline, CDR1 is KGHSH and CDR2 LQKENI. CDR3 DNA: TGTGCCAGCTCACCACTCACAGACTCTGGAAACACCATATATTTT. It codes for CASSPLTDSGNTIYF.

The chain joins TRBV11-2 to TRBJ2-2; maybe TRBD1 (5 bases). The ends were cut back, 6 bases at V and 0 bases at J, with 14 bases in the middle. The CDR3 extends over 16 amino acids. Germline assignment: CDR1 SGHAT and CDR2 FQNNGV. The CDR3 protein is CASRPTATANTGELFF. CDR3 nucleotides: TGTGCCAGCAGACCGACAGCTACCGCGAACACCGGGGAGCTGTTTTTT.

The CDR3 spells CASGLVEGVPQHF. The CDR3 DNA reads TGTGCTAGTGGTTTGGTAGAGGGGGTGCCCCAGCATTTT. The chain couples TRBV12-5 to TRBJ1-5, with D possibly TRBD1 on 6 matching bases. This CDR3 comprises 13 residues. Per germline, CDR1 LGHNT and CDR2 FRNRAP. V shed 0 bases and J shed 9 bases, with 9 bases lying between them.

This chain links TRBV6-5 with TRBJ2-7, with 8 positions matching TRBD1. Unmatched junction bases numbered 7, after V lost 6 bases and J lost 6 bases. Germline CDR1 and CDR2: MNHEY and SVGAGI. The CDR3 covers 13 residues. For the CDR3, the DNA is TGTGCCAGCAGCGGACCCGGGACAGGCGAGCAGTACTTC. It codes for CASSGPGTGEQYF.

V gene TRBV7-2 combines with J gene TRBJ2-5, with 7 bases fitting TRBD2. V lost 5 bases and J lost 3; bases outside the gene matches: 9. The V gene's germline CDR1 is SGHTA and CDR2 FQGNSA. The CDR3 runs 15 residues. CDR3 sequence: CASSTAGTIEETQYF. The CDR3 DNA reads TGTGCCAGCAGCACAGCCGGGACTATTGAAGAGACCCAGTACTTC.

This chain joins TRBV18 and TRBJ2-1; perhaps TRBD2 as D (6 bases). Trimming took off 6 bases at V and 0 bases at J, with 15 bases between the two ends. The germline V gene encodes CDR1 KGHSH and CDR2 LQKENI. The CDR3 sequence is 16 residues long. The CDR3 sequence: CASSSEGGSSYNEQFF. CDR3 sequence (DNA): TGTGCCAGCTCTTCGGAGGGCGGTAGCTCCTACAATGAGCAGTTCTTC.

The chain employs TRBV7-9 and TRBJ2-7, with unresolved D. The CDR3 is 13 amino acids. Per the germline V gene, CDR1 is SEHNR and CDR2 is FQNEAQ (reference sequence). V lost 4 bases, J lost 7 bases, and 14 bases lay in between. Written as DNA, the CDR3 is TGTGCCAGCAGCTCACTCCAGCGCGTGGAGCAGTACTTC. The encoded protein is CASSSLQRVEQYF.

This chain connects TRBV18 to TRBJ1-2; D is unclear. Germline V gene lookup returns CDR1 KGHSH and CDR2 LQKENI. Trimming removed 2 bases from V and 0 bases from J, with 7 bases in between. This CDR3 is 14 amino acids long. CDR3 in amino acids: CASSPTSANYGYTF. CDR3 coding DNA: TGTGCCAGCTCACCAACAAGCGCTAACTATGGCTACACCTTC.